The 30 T cell receptor beta chains listed next were all sequenced from one sample in a study of blood T cells in healthy people across ages. A J-beta primer mix and a sample-barcoded 5' primer were used in a second PCR of roughly 6 to 12 cycles. MiXCR, applied by TCRdb to the 5' RACE reads, yields one record per CDR3 protein. The profile shows about 1,600,000 distinct CDR3 sequences, around two fifths of them singletons. Sequencing was done on a sample of blood. The receptors were gathered from a woman aged 18 to 35 in good health.

The chain couples TRBV2 to TRBJ1-2; unclear D gene. There are 15 residues in the CDR3. Trimming removed 5 bases at V and 8 bases at J, with 21 bases between. The germline gives CDR1 SNHLY, CDR2 FYNNEI. CDR3 residues: CASSLPGHTVQGYTF. In DNA form, the CDR3 reads TGTGCCAGCAGTCTCCCGGGTCACACGGTTCAGGGCTACACCTTC.

This clonotype was counted ten times or more. The chain links TRBV4-2 to TRBJ2-3; no clear D. Germline V CDR1 and CDR2: LGHNA, YNFKEQ. Trimming shortened V by 2 bases and J by 3 bases, and 6 bases separated the two germline ends. This CDR3 spans 13 amino acids. The CDR3 here is CASSQPETDTQYF. CDR3 sequence (DNA): TGTGCCAGCAGCCAACCGGAAACAGATACGCAGTATTTT.

The DNA for the CDR3 is TGTGCCTGGAGTGTCCAGGCCAACAATGAGCAGTTCTTC. Its translation is CAWSVQANNEQFF. The chain couples TRBV30 to TRBJ2-1; D unresolved. The CDR3 spans 13 residues. Germline values: CDR1 GTSNPN, CDR2 SVGIG (reference sequence). V lost 0 bases and J 5 bases, leaving 8 bases between the germline ends. The full variable domain, in which reference TRBV30 and TRBJ2-1 provide the parts outside the CDR3, is SQTIHQWPATLVQPVGSPLSLECTVEGTSNPNLYWYRQAAGRGLQLLFYSVGIGQISSEVPQNLSASRPQDRQFILSSKKLLLSDSGFYLCAWSVQANNEQFFGPGTRLTVL.

V and J are TRBV20-1 and TRBJ1-1; D not resolved. This CDR3 contains 11 residues. V gave up 7 bases and J gave up 7 bases, with 13 bases separating them. The germline V gene has CDR1 DFQATT and CDR2 SNEGSKA (reference sequence). CDR3 in amino acids: CSVIPSVEAFF. The CDR3 DNA reads TGCAGTGTCATCCCCTCCGTTGAAGCTTTCTTT.

The CDR3 region is CASSPPFPKAGAANTGELFF. Written as DNA, the CDR3 is TGTGCCAGCAGTCCACCATTCCCCAAGGCGGGGGCCGCGAACACCGGGGAGCTGTTTTTT. The rearrangement uses TRBV4-2 and TRBJ2-2; TRBD2 is a possible D gene (7 bases). V was pared by 6 bases and J by 0 bases, with 26 bases between. The CDR3 runs 20 residues. Germline CDR1 and CDR2: LGHNA and YNFKEQ.

The V call is TRBV5-1, the J call TRBJ2-5, with 10 bases fitting TRBD1. The germline CDR1 and CDR2 sequences are SGHRS and YFSETQ. Trimming removed 0 bases from V and 4 bases from J; junction bases left unmatched: 12. This CDR3 spans 18 amino acids. CDR3 DNA sequence: TGCGCCAGCAGCTTGGGGACAGGGGGTATAGTTGTTGGAGAGACCCAGTACTTC. This sequence encodes CASSLGTGGIVVGETQYF.

The genes are TRBV6-2 or TRBV6-3 and TRBJ1-1, with D possibly matching TRBD1 (6 bases). The CDR3 contains 15 residues. CDR1 MNHEY and CDR2 SVGEGT come from the germline V gene. V lost 4 bases and J 0 bases, leaving 12 bases between the germline ends. The CDR3 DNA reads as TGTGCCAGCAGTTGGGGGGCCGGGATGAACACTGAAGCTTTCTTT. It translates to CASSWGAGMNTEAFF.

The gene calls are TRBV9 and TRBJ2-3; perhaps TRBD2 as D (7 bases). Germline loops: CDR1 SGDLS, CDR2 YYNGEE. V was shortened by 5 bases and J by 2 bases, with 15 bases between the two germline ends. This CDR3 has 15 residues. The CDR3 here is CASSREGGNTDTQYF. Here the CDR3 DNA reads TGTGCCAGCAGTAGGGAGGGGGGCAACACAGATACGCAGTATTTT. Based on the CDR3 plus reference TRBV9 and TRBJ2-3, the full variable domain is DSGVTQTPKHLITATGQRVTLRCSPRSGDLSVYWYQQSLDQGLQFLIQYYNGEERAKGNILERFSAQQFPDLHSELNLSSLELGDSALYFCASSREGGNTDTQYFGPGTRLTVL.

This clonotype was observed a few times. The rearrangement links TRBV2 to TRBJ2-5; TRBD2 matches at 7 bases. This CDR3 is built from 15 residues. Germline CDR1 and CDR2: SNHLY and FYNNEI. V lost 7 bases to trimming and J lost 2 bases; unmatched junction nucleotides: 10. The CDR3 protein is CASTKGWDYQETQYF. CDR3 DNA: TGTGCCAGCACCAAAGGGTGGGACTATCAAGAGACCCAGTACTTC.

Only a few counts were recorded for this clonotype. The chain couples TRBV4-1 to TRBJ2-1, with D possibly TRBD1 on 6 matching bases. The germline V gene encodes CDR1 MGHRA and CDR2 YSYEKL. V gave up 0 bases and J gave up 8 bases, with 23 bases separating them. The CDR3 length is 18 residues. The CDR3 DNA is TGCGCCAGCAGCCAAGAGCCACGCAGGGTTACGCACAGGGATGAGCAGTTCTTC. Amino acid sequence: CASSQEPRRVTHRDEQFF.

This clonotype is a singleton in its sample. The rearrangement links TRBV6-6 to TRBJ2-1, with 8 positions matching TRBD2. With V trimmed by 2 bases and J by 9 bases, 6 bases remained unmatched. Germline loops: CDR1 MNHNY, CDR2 SVGAGI (reference sequence). CDR3 length: 14 residues. DNA of the CDR3: TGTGCCAGCAGTTACGTCGGCACTAGCGGTGAGCAGTTCTTC. The encoded protein is CASSYVGTSGEQFF.

The gene calls are TRBV6-2 or TRBV6-3 and TRBJ2-7, with a tentative D call TRBD2 (5 bases). The CDR3 has 14 amino acids. Trimming stripped 5 bases from V and 3 bases from J, with 14 bases between. Germline loops: CDR1 MNHEY, CDR2 SVGEGT. The CDR3 here is CASSPAGLIYEQYF. DNA of the CDR3: TGTGCCAGCAGTCCCGCGGGTCTAATCTACGAGCAGTACTTC.

V is TRBV5-1 and J is TRBJ1-1; D not resolved. In germline, CDR1 is SGHRS, CDR2 YFSETQ. Trimming took off 7 bases at V and 6 bases at J, with 19 bases between the two ends. The CDR3 is made up of 14 amino acids. CDR3 in amino acids: CASGVGVSGAEAFF. The CDR3 nucleotides are TGCGCCAGCGGGGTTGGGGTGTCGGGAGCTGAAGCTTTCTTT. Full variable domain (rest looked up from reference TRBV5-1 and TRBJ1-1): KAGVTQTPRYLIKTRGQQVTLSCSPISGHRSVSWYQQTPGQGLQFLFEYFSETQRNKGNFPGRFSGRQFSNSRSEMNVSTLELGDSALYLCASGVGVSGAEAFFGQGTRLTVV.

The V call is TRBV2, the J call TRBJ2-3; D remains unclear. The CDR3 contains 13 residues. V lost 8 bases and J lost 10, with 19 bases in between. Germline V gene lookup returns CDR1 SNHLY and CDR2 FYNNEI. CDR3 protein: CASRPNSVGSQYF. CDR3 nucleotide sequence: TGTGCCAGCCGCCCCAATTCGGTGGGTTCGCAGTATTTT.

About this clonotype: One end of the junction is discordant with germline, which a read error may explain. This chain joins TRBV7-7 and TRBJ1-4; no firm D call. The CDR3 totals 15 residues. Germline V gene data show CDR1 as SSHAT and CDR2 as FNYEAQ (reference sequence). The CDR3 here is CASSPGETRDEKLFF. CDR3 nucleotide sequence: TGTGCTAGCAGCCCCGGGGAAACGCGGGATGAAAAACTGTTTTTT.

The V and J genes are TRBV27 and TRBJ2-7, with TRBD1 identical over 10 bases. CDR1 MNHEY and CDR2 SMNVEV come from the germline V gene (reference sequence). The CDR3 is 16 amino acids. Trimming took 4 bases from V and 5 from J; bases not matched to a gene: 11. CDR3 DNA: TGTGCCAGCAGTTCCCTGACGGGACAGGGGACCCACGAGCAGTACTTC. It is translated as CASSSLTGQGTHEQYF.

This clonotype was seen more than once but under ten times. The chain carries TRBV20-1 and TRBJ1-1; TRBD1 agrees at 10 bases. V gave up 8 bases and J gave up 5 bases; unmatched junction bases: 8. Per germline, CDR1 DFQATT and CDR2 SNEGSKA (reference sequence). The CDR3 loop spans 13 amino acids. CDR3 loop: CSLRDRGRTEAFF. The CDR3 DNA is TGCAGTCTCCGGGACAGGGGACGTACTGAAGCTTTCTTT.

The chain links TRBV20-1 to TRBJ2-3; D remains ambiguous. This CDR3 region has 13 residues. The germline gives CDR1 DFQATT, CDR2 SNEGSKA (reference sequence). Trimming shortened V by 0 bases and J by 5 bases, and 9 bases separated the two germline ends. Here the CDR3 reads CSARDYFVDTQYF. The CDR3 region has the DNA TGCAGTGCTAGAGATTACTTTGTAGATACGCAGTATTTT.

This clonotype was seen a handful of times. The rearrangement uses TRBV29-1 and TRBJ2-2; D ambiguous. The CDR3 length is 11 residues. Germline V gene data show CDR1 as SQVTM and CDR2 as ANQGSEA. With 5 bases removed from V and 4 bases from J, the gap between germline ends came to 5 bases. CDR3 nucleotides: TGCAGCGTTATTGGCACCGGGGAGCTGTTTTTT. Translated, it gives CSVIGTGELFF.

This clonotype was detected only a few times. The DNA of the CDR3 is TGTGCCAGCAACTCCAGGGGGGCAGCAAACATGAACACTGAAGCTTTCTTT. This gives the protein CASNSRGAANMNTEAFF. V gene TRBV2 combines with J gene TRBJ1-1; TRBD1 matches at 7 bases. Germline values: CDR1 SNHLY, CDR2 FYNNEI. J lost 0 bases, V lost 7 bases, and 14 bases had no gene match. The CDR3 loop spans 17 amino acids.

The rearrangement links TRBV20-1 to TRBJ2-3; D might be TRBD1 or TRBD2, each matching 5 bases. V was shortened by 3 bases and J by 0 bases, with 13 bases between the two germline ends. Per the germline V gene, CDR1 is DFQATT and CDR2 is SNEGSKA (reference sequence). The CDR3 contains 15 residues. The CDR3 here is CSARGDSSSTDTQYF. CDR3 bases: TGCAGTGCTAGGGGAGACAGTTCTAGCACAGATACGCAGTATTTT.

In its sample, this clonotype was seen a few times. V usage is TRBV6-1 and J usage is TRBJ2-3, with 9 bases matching TRBD1. J lost 5 bases, V lost 7 bases, and 7 bases had no gene match. The CDR3 spans 14 residues. CDR1 and CDR2 (germline): MNHNS, SASEGT. The CDR3 here is CASILDRGKDTQYF. The DNA of the CDR3 is TGTGCCAGCATCCTGGACAGGGGAAAAGATACGCAGTATTTT.

V is TRBV6-1 and J is TRBJ2-7; D not resolved. Germline-derived CDR1 and CDR2 are MNHNS and SASEGT. The CDR3 has 14 amino acids. The V end lost 1 base, the J end lost 3 bases, and 10 bases lay between the germline ends. CDR3: CASSEGFRYYEQYF. DNA of the CDR3: TGTGCCAGCAGTGAAGGATTCCGATACTACGAGCAGTACTTC.

The chain is built from TRBV7-9 and TRBJ2-3; no clear D. Trimming removed 5 bases at V and 5 bases at J, with 14 bases between. Germline V gene lookup returns CDR1 SEHNR and CDR2 FQNEAQ (reference sequence). The CDR3 is made up of 14 amino acids. The CDR3 sequence is CASSPTAYRDTQYF. CDR3 sequence (DNA): TGTGCCAGCAGCCCCACGGCCTATAGAGATACGCAGTATTTT.

This rearrangement joins TRBV28 to TRBJ2-7; 8 bases agree with TRBD1. CDR3 length: 16 residues. Trimming took 5 bases from V and 1 from J; bases not matched to a gene: 10. In germline, CDR1 is MDHEN, CDR2 SYDVKM. CDR3 region: CASSQAPQGASYEQYF. CDR3 sequence (DNA): TGTGCCAGCAGTCAGGCCCCCCAGGGGGCGTCCTACGAGCAGTACTTC.

The gene calls are TRBV2 and TRBJ1-5; TRBD1 aligns across 10 bases. V lost 3 bases and J lost 7; bases outside the gene matches: 12. Germline CDR1 reads SNHLY; CDR2 reads FYNNEI. The CDR3 spans 17 residues. The CDR3 DNA follows: TGTGCCAGCAGTGACGGAGTAGACAGGGGGCGCGACCAGCCCCAGCATTTT. This sequence encodes CASSDGVDRGRDQPQHF.

Only a few counts were recorded for this clonotype. This chain uses TRBV4-1 with TRBJ2-1; a weak D match, TRBD2 (6 bases). V shed 2 bases and J shed 0 bases, with 14 bases lying between them. The CDR3 runs to 17 residues. CDR1 is MGHRA, CDR2 YSYEKL, per germline. CDR3 coding DNA: TGCGCCAGCAGCCAATCTCATAGCGGCCTCTCCTACAATGAGCAGTTCTTC. It encodes CASSQSHSGLSYNEQFF.

The V call is TRBV2, the J call TRBJ1-2; D gene ambiguous. The CDR3 extends over 12 amino acids. CDR1 and CDR2 from the germline V gene are SNHLY and FYNNEI. V was cut by 7 bases and J by 6 bases, with 12 bases left in between. The CDR3 DNA is TGTGCCAGCACCAAAGATGGCAATGGCTACACCTTC. Its protein product is CASTKDGNGYTF.

This clonotype was recorded a few times. The V and J genes are TRBV25-1 and TRBJ2-4; the D call may be TRBD1 or TRBD2 (6 bases each). Per the germline V gene, CDR1 is MGHDK and CDR2 is SYGVNS. This CDR3 is 15 amino acids long. The V end lost 1 base, the J end lost 4 bases, and 11 bases lay between the germline ends. The CDR3 is CASSEWGAAKNIQYF. The CDR3 DNA reads TGTGCCAGCAGTGAATGGGGGGCGGCAAAAAACATTCAGTACTTC.

The rearrangement uses TRBV6-2 or TRBV6-3 and TRBJ2-1; no clear D gene. Germline lookup yields CDR1 MNHEY and CDR2 SVGEGT. The V gene lost 0 bases and the J gene lost 2 bases, with 5 bases spanning the gap. The CDR3 length is 14 residues. CDR3 protein: CASSYSGPYNEQFF. DNA for the CDR3: TGTGCCAGCAGTTACTCTGGGCCCTACAATGAGCAGTTCTTC.